This T cell receptor (beta chain) is from a study of blood T cell repertoires in COVID-19. Only in-frame clones appear in the TCRdb table, and some are missing; sequencing was by immunoSEQ multiplex PCR. The sample carries approximately 130,000 clones, about 83% recorded once. CDR1 and CDR2 from the germline V gene are LGHDT and YNNKEL (reference sequence). After removal of 2 bases from V and 3 bases from J, the junction contained 5 bases not matched to a gene. CDR3 length equals 16 residues. The clonotype comes from a man aged 55 to 70 with acute or convalescent COVID-19. The J gene is TRBJ1-5, the V gene TRBV3-1 (or the pseudogene TRBV3-2); 9 bases line up with TRBD1. Sequenced sample: peripheral blood. The CDR3 spells CASSQTGGGLNQPQHF. The CDR3 DNA follows: TGTGCCAGCAGCCAAACAGGGGGCGGACTCAATCAGCCCCAGCATTTT.